One and the same sample provided the 7 T cell receptor beta chains below, sequenced in a study of T cell responses to AZD1222 COVID-19 vaccine. Generated by immunoSEQ multiplex PCR, the TCRdb table keeps only in-frame clones and is missing some. Here the sample spans around 140,000 clones, approximately 85% being singletons. Sample: peripheral blood, taken 28 days after the second dose of the MenACWY control vaccine. Receptors originate from an adult who received the MenACWY meningococcal vaccine as a control.

The J gene is TRBJ2-7, the V gene TRBV7-9; 7 bases align to TRBD2. Losses at the gene ends were 4 bases for V and 5 bases for J; bases not matched to a gene: 11. The CDR3 extends over 15 amino acids. Germline V CDR1 and CDR2: SEHNR, FQNEAQ (reference sequence). The DNA for the CDR3 is TGTGCCAGCAGCTCCGCTCGACTAGCCGACCACGAGCAGTACTTC. Translated, it gives CASSSARLADHEQYF. Filled out from reference TRBV7-9 and TRBJ2-7, the complete variable domain reads DTGVSQNPRHKITKRGQNVTFRCDPISEHNRLYWYRQTLGQGPEFLTYFQNEAQLEKSRLLSDRFSAERPKGSFSTLEIQRTEQGDSAMYLCASSSARLADHEQYFGPGTRLTVT.

The rearrangement joins TRBV12-3 or TRBV12-4 to TRBJ1-5, with unresolved D. CDR3 size: 13 residues. V was cut by 3 bases and J by 7 bases, with 10 bases left in between. For the CDR3, the DNA is TGTGCCAGCAGTTTTGGAAGGAGGCAGCCCCAGCATTTT. This sequence encodes CASSFGRRQPQHF.

This chain connects TRBV14 to TRBJ1-1; 9 nucleotides match TRBD1. The CDR3 extends over 16 amino acids. The germline gives CDR1 SGHDN, CDR2 FVKESK. V lost 4 bases and J lost 4; bases outside the gene matches: 10. CDR3 DNA: TGTGCCAGCAGCCGGAAGGACAGGGGACTTAGCACTGAAGCTTTCTTT. Its protein is CASSRKDRGLSTEAFF.

The V gene is TRBV6-5, the J gene TRBJ2-7; D perhaps matches TRBD2 (6 bases). Germline V gene lookup returns CDR1 MNHEY and CDR2 SVGAGI. The CDR3 is 12 residues long. The V gene lost 7 bases and the J gene lost 2 bases, with 9 bases spanning the gap. CDR3 residues: CASTEGTYEQYF. CDR3 coding DNA: TGTGCCAGCACGGAGGGGACCTACGAGCAGTACTTC.

V gene TRBV6-5 combines with J gene TRBJ2-7, with D perhaps being TRBD1 or TRBD2 (5 bases each). The CDR3 is 14 amino acids. Per the germline V gene, CDR1 is MNHEY and CDR2 is SVGAGI. V was pared by 5 bases and J by 3 bases, with 14 bases between. CDR3 coding DNA: TGTGCCAGCAGTCCTTCAAGGGACGGCTACGAGCAGTACTTC. Translated: CASSPSRDGYEQYF.

The gene calls are TRBV7-9 and TRBJ1-1, with 8 positions matching TRBD1. V trimming: 1 base; J trimming: 2 bases; junction bases outside the gene matches: 6. CDR3 length: 16 residues. Germline CDR1 and CDR2: SEHNR and FQNEAQ (reference sequence). The CDR3 reads CASSLGWTGRNTEAFF. CDR3 in DNA: TGTGCCAGCAGCTTAGGATGGACAGGGCGTAACACTGAAGCTTTCTTT.

The chain couples TRBV4-2 to TRBJ2-7; 13 bases agree with TRBD2. CDR3 size: 16 residues. V shed 1 base and J 3 bases; nucleotides not matched to a gene: 3. CDR1 and CDR2 (germline): LGHNA, YNFKEQ. This CDR3 reads CASSQGTSGSIYEQYF. CDR3 sequence (DNA): TGTGCCAGCAGCCAAGGGACTAGCGGGAGTATCTACGAGCAGTACTTC.